Listed here are 5 T cell receptor beta chains from one sample, sequenced in a study of T cell responses to AZD1222 COVID-19 vaccine. Generated by immunoSEQ multiplex PCR, the TCRdb table keeps only in-frame clones and is missing some. The top ten hold 3.3% of the sample, which has more than 70,000 clones, 90% seen once. The sample consisted of peripheral blood, taken 28 days after the second AZD1222 dose. Every receptor here comes from an adult who received the AZD1222 COVID-19 vaccine.

The chain has TRBV24-1 and TRBJ1-2, with a possible D match to TRBD1 (5 bases). The CDR3 contains 13 residues. In germline, CDR1 is KGHDR, CDR2 SFDVKD. Deletions cut 3 bases from V and 5 bases from J, with 9 bases between. The CDR3 protein is CATSDGADYGYTF. DNA of the CDR3: TGTGCCACCAGTGATGGGGCAGATTATGGCTACACCTTC.

This clone occurred a few times. This chain links TRBV3-1 (or the pseudogene TRBV3-2) with TRBJ1-2; 8 positions agree with TRBD1. The CDR3 covers 15 residues. Germline CDR1 reads LGHDT; CDR2 reads YNNKEL (reference sequence). Germline trimming cut 4 bases from V and 8 bases from J; bases unmatched to any gene: 12. CDR3: CASSLPSGGAGGYTF. The DNA for the CDR3 is TGTGCCAGCAGCCTCCCCTCAGGGGGCGCGGGAGGCTACACCTTC.

The chain couples TRBV5-4 to TRBJ1-6; 8 bases map to TRBD1. J lost 6 bases, V lost 5 bases, and 7 bases had no gene match. CDR3 length: 15 amino acids. Per germline, CDR1 SGHNT and CDR2 YYREEE (reference sequence). CDR3 sequence reads: CASRSGQGVNSPLHF. Here the CDR3 DNA reads TGTGCCAGCAGATCCGGACAGGGCGTTAATTCACCCCTCCACTTT. The entire variable domain, with the rest obtained from reference TRBV5-4 and TRBJ1-6, is as follows: ETGVTQSPTHLIKTRGQQVTLRCSSQSGHNTVSWYQQALGQGPQFIFQYYREEENGRGNFPPRFSGLQFPNYSSELNVNALELDDSALYLCASRSGQGVNSPLHFGNGTRLTVT.

The J gene is TRBJ1-6, the V gene TRBV11-1; no definite D call. Trimming removed 2 bases from V and 9 bases from J, with 11 bases in between. CDR1 is SGHAT, CDR2 FQDESV, per germline (reference sequence). The CDR3 has 14 amino acids. CDR3 coding DNA: TGTGCCAGCAGCTTAACCGCCTTAAGTTCACCCCTCCACTTT. It yields the protein CASSLTALSSPLHF.

The V call is TRBV11-2, the J call TRBJ2-1; TRBD2 matches 8 bases. Germline V lookup: CDR1 SGHAT, CDR2 FQNNGV. J gave up 7 bases and V 4 bases, and 6 bases lay outside the gene matches. The CDR3 loop spans 14 amino acids. The CDR3 coding sequence is TGTGCCAGCAGCTCTCTGCGCGGGAGGAATGAGCAGTTCTTC. It specifies CASSSLRGRNEQFF.